This T cell receptor (beta chain) is from a study of blood T cell repertoires in COVID-19. Here immunoSEQ multiplex PCR was the method, and the copy in TCRdb shows in-frame clones only, minus some. The table shows 250,000 to 350,000 clones, with approximately 83% occurring only once. Clinical history reported by participants formed the basis on which cohorts were assigned. Germline CDR1 reads LGHDT; CDR2 reads YNNKEL (reference sequence). The CDR3 runs to 14 residues. The V segment lost 1 base and the J segment 7 bases; nucleotides outside the gene matches: 1. The V and J genes are TRBV3-1 (or the pseudogene TRBV3-2) and TRBJ1-6; 7 bases fit TRBD1. Sample: PBMCs or T cells enriched from blood (not recorded which). This receptor was taken from a young woman who had recovered from COVID-19. The DNA of the CDR3 is TGTGCCAGCAGCCAAGCACAGGGGAATTCACCCCTCCACTTT. This codes for CASSQAQGNSPLHF.